Below are 30 T cell receptor beta chains sequenced from a single sample in a study of identical twins. MiXCR, run by TCRdb on the 5' RACE reads, gives a single entry per CDR3 protein. The sample lists around 250,000 distinct CDR3 sequences, roughly 7% occurring once. These records were also assigned to another study, of yellow fever vaccine responses in identical twins.

Sequencing was performed on memory (CD45RO+) T cells sorted from blood. The source of these receptors is a woman younger than 30 in good health.

This clonotype has ten or more counts. V gene TRBV20-1 combines with J gene TRBJ2-1; D might be TRBD2 (5 bases). Germline CDR1 and CDR2: DFQATT and SNEGSKA (reference sequence). V lost 3 bases, J lost 7 bases, and 13 bases lay in between. CDR3 size: 13 residues. In DNA form, the CDR3 reads TGCAGTGCTAGTAAGGGAGAGGCGAATGAGCAGTTCTTC. Amino acids: CSASKGEANEQFF.

This sequence joins TRBV6-6 and TRBJ1-1; 7 nucleotides match TRBD1. The CDR3 sequence is 12 residues long. Germline values: CDR1 MNHNY, CDR2 SVGAGI (reference sequence). The V gene end was trimmed by 6 bases and the J gene end by 6 bases; junction bases not matched to a gene: 4. The CDR3 sequence is CASSLTGAEAFF. Here the CDR3 DNA reads TGTGCCAGCAGCCTAACAGGGGCTGAAGCTTTCTTT.

In its sample, this clonotype was seen a few times. The chain couples TRBV7-6 to TRBJ2-3, with TRBD2 matching over 9 bases. The CDR3 extends over 16 amino acids. V lost 4 bases and J lost 5; bases outside the gene matches: 10. Germline V gene lookup returns CDR1 SGHVS and CDR2 FNYEAQ. The CDR3 protein is CASSSSAGGHGDTQYF. The CDR3 DNA reads as TGTGCCAGCAGCTCCTCTGCGGGGGGGCACGGAGATACGCAGTATTTT.

In this sample, this clonotype turned up many times. V is TRBV7-9 and J is TRBJ1-5, with a tentative D call TRBD1 (5 bases). The CDR3 spans 14 residues. The ends were cut back, 3 bases at V and 7 bases at J, with 13 bases in the middle. Per germline, CDR1 SEHNR and CDR2 FQNEAQ (reference sequence). The CDR3 sequence is CASSLGQGEQPQHF. The CDR3 region has the DNA TGTGCCAGCAGCTTGGGGCAGGGTGAACAGCCCCAGCATTTT.

Many counts were recorded for this clonotype. V gene TRBV11-2 combines with J gene TRBJ2-1; 7 bases agree with TRBD2. Trimming took 1 base from V and 8 from J; bases not matched to a gene: 8. This CDR3 contains 15 residues. Germline V gene lookup returns CDR1 SGHAT and CDR2 FQNNGV. The CDR3 spells CASSLGLAYTDEQFF. The CDR3 DNA reads as TGTGCCAGCAGCTTAGGACTAGCTTATACCGATGAGCAGTTCTTC. Drawing the rest from reference TRBV11-2 and TRBJ2-1, the complete variable domain is EAGVAQSPRYKIIEKRQSVAFWCNPISGHATLYWYQQILGQGPKLLIQFQNNGVVDDSQLPKDRFSAERLKGVDSTLKIQPAKLEDSAVYLCASSLGLAYTDEQFFGPGTRLTVL.

This clonotype has ten or more counts. V and J are TRBV20-1 and TRBJ2-7, with 11 positions matching TRBD2. V lost 5 bases, J lost 2 bases, and 14 bases stayed unmatched. The germline CDR1 and CDR2 sequences are DFQATT and SNEGSKA (reference sequence). The CDR3 runs 17 residues. CDR3 coding DNA: TGCAGTGCTCACTCTGCCGCGACTAGCGGGGCACCCTACGAGCAGTACGTC. Encoded protein: CSAHSAATSGAPYEQYV.

This clonotype was recorded many times. Here the CDR3 reads CSASGLAGGSPTDTQYF. The CDR3 region has the DNA TGCAGTGCTAGTGGGCTAGCGGGAGGCTCTCCCACAGATACGCAGTATTTT. The gene calls are TRBV20-1 and TRBJ2-3, with 11 bases fitting TRBD2. Germline values: CDR1 DFQATT, CDR2 SNEGSKA (reference sequence). The V gene end was trimmed by 3 bases and the J gene end by 2 bases; junction bases not matched to a gene: 10. The length of the CDR3 is 17 residues.

With regard to this clonotype: This may be a read error, as it is one base from a much larger clone. The chain is built from TRBV18 and TRBJ2-3; 12 nucleotides align to TRBD2. The V gene's germline CDR1 is KGHSH and CDR2 LQKENI. This CDR3 comprises 16 residues. The J segment lost 4 bases and the V segment lost 3 bases, leaving 5 bases of the junction unmatched. The CDR3 region has the DNA TGTGCCAGCTCACCCGGACTAGCGGGGATCGCAGATACGCAGTATTTT. Its translation is CASSPGLAGIADTQYF. Together with reference TRBV18 and TRBJ2-3, the CDR3 gives the full variable domain: NAGVMQNPRHLVRRRGQEARLRCSPMKGHSHVYWYRQLPEEGLKFMVYLQKENIIDESGMPKERFSAEFPKEGPSILRIQQVVRGDSAAYFCASSPGLAGIADTQYFGPGTRLTVL.

This clonotype was detected many times. The CDR3 sequence is CSVALGLAGGLSYNEQFF. In DNA form, the CDR3 reads TGCAGCGTTGCCCTCGGGCTAGCGGGAGGCCTCTCCTACAATGAGCAGTTCTTC. This chain connects TRBV29-1 to TRBJ2-1; TRBD2 matches at 11 bases. V shed 4 bases, J shed 0 bases, and the junction held 11 bases outside the gene matches. This CDR3 has 18 amino acids. CDR1 and CDR2 (germline): SQVTM, ANQGSEA.

Of note for this clonotype: One end of the junction varies from germline; a read error may be responsible. The rearrangement links TRBV5-1 to TRBJ2-3, with D unclear. This CDR3 comprises 14 residues. Germline CDR1 reads SGHRS; CDR2 reads YFSETQ. The CDR3 reads CAGSPSNPTDTQYF. In DNA form, the CDR3 reads TGCGCCGGCAGCCCCAGTAACCCGACAGATACGCAGTATTTT.

The genes are TRBV6-5 and TRBJ2-3; 10 bases align to TRBD2. The CDR3 has 18 residues. The V gene end was trimmed by 4 bases and the J gene end by 1 base; junction bases not matched to a gene: 11. Germline lookup yields CDR1 MNHEY and CDR2 SVGAGI. As DNA, the CDR3 is TGTGCCAGCAGTTCGCTGAGGAGCGGGAGGGCCCGCACAGATACGCAGTATTTT. Encoded protein: CASSSLRSGRARTDTQYF.

The chain carries TRBV5-1 and TRBJ1-4; 8 nucleotides match TRBD1. Germline trimming cut 8 bases from V and 5 bases from J; bases unmatched to any gene: 11. CDR3 length equals 15 residues. The germline V gene encodes CDR1 SGHRS and CDR2 YFSETQ. CDR3 coding DNA: TGCGCCAGTAGGAATCAGGGGGCACAAAATGAAAAACTGTTTTTT. This sequence encodes CASRNQGAQNEKLFF.

This clonotype was seen many times. This chain joins TRBV5-1 and TRBJ2-5; D is uncertain. The CDR3 totals 13 residues. Looked up from germline, CDR1 is SGHRS and CDR2 is YFSETQ. Trimming shortened V by 0 bases and J by 1 base, and 4 bases separated the two germline ends. The CDR3 loop reads CASSLGIQETQYF. As DNA, the CDR3 is TGCGCCAGCAGCTTGGGGATCCAAGAGACCCAGTACTTC.

This clonotype was found a few times. The chain uses TRBV20-1 and TRBJ2-3; D ambiguous. V shed 4 bases and J shed 5 bases, with 16 bases lying between them. Germline V gives CDR1 DFQATT, CDR2 SNEGSKA (reference sequence). The CDR3 is 14 amino acids. CDR3 in amino acids: CSATGASKGDTQYF. The CDR3 DNA reads TGCAGTGCTACCGGCGCGTCCAAGGGAGATACGCAGTATTTT.

This clonotype appeared many times. The chain combines TRBV3-1 with TRBJ1-2, with 11 bases lining up with TRBD1. The CDR3 consists of 17 residues. The germline V gene has CDR1 LGHDT and CDR2 YNNKEL (reference sequence). After removal of 1 base from V and 2 bases from J, the junction contained 6 bases not matched to a gene. The CDR3 sequence is CASSQGGTGGFNYGYTF. For the CDR3, the DNA is TGTGCCAGCAGCCAAGGTGGGACAGGGGGTTTCAACTATGGCTACACCTTC.

This clonotype was seen only a few times. The rearrangement uses TRBV10-3 and TRBJ2-7, with 11 bases matching TRBD1. V dropped 10 bases and J dropped 3; count of bases not matched to a gene: 5. The length of the CDR3 is 13 residues. Germline CDR1 ENHRY, CDR2 SYGVKD. CDR3 sequence (DNA): TGTGCCACCGAGGGACAGGGGGTCTACGAGCAGTACTTC. As protein: CATEGQGVYEQYF.

V is TRBV5-1 and J is TRBJ2-7; a weak D match, TRBD1 (7 bases). This CDR3 has 15 residues. Germline V gene lookup returns CDR1 SGHRS and CDR2 YFSETQ. V gave up 0 bases and J gave up 4 bases, with 14 bases separating them. DNA for the CDR3: TGCGCCAGCAGCTTGGATGCAGGGGGGCTTTACGAGCAGTACTTC. Amino acids: CASSLDAGGLYEQYF.

This clonotype was seen many times. V usage is TRBV20-1 and J usage is TRBJ1-1; D not certain. The ends were cut back, 3 bases at V and 4 bases at J, with 15 bases in the middle. CDR3 length: 14 amino acids. Germline V gene sequence: CDR1 DFQATT, CDR2 SNEGSKA (reference sequence). The CDR3 here is CSASTDGEGTEAFF. CDR3 sequence (DNA): TGCAGTGCTAGCACAGATGGGGAGGGCACTGAAGCTTTCTTT.

This clonotype was observed at least ten times. The genes are TRBV20-1 and TRBJ2-1; 11 bases map to TRBD2. The J segment lost 4 bases and the V segment lost 1 base, leaving 9 bases of the junction unmatched. The CDR3 contains 17 residues. CDR1 DFQATT and CDR2 SNEGSKA come from the germline V gene (reference sequence). The CDR3 sequence: CSARGLVVAGGYNEQFF. DNA of the CDR3: TGCAGTGCTAGAGGCCTAGTCGTAGCGGGAGGGTACAATGAGCAGTTCTTC.

This clonotype was found a few times. This sequence joins TRBV20-1 and TRBJ2-4; 13 bases are a match to TRBD2. This CDR3 comprises 14 residues. Losses at the gene ends were 6 bases for V and 12 bases for J; bases not matched to a gene: 11. CDR1 is DFQATT, CDR2 SNEGSKA, per germline (reference sequence). The CDR3 nucleotides are TGCAGTGCAACCGACACTAGCGGGAGGGCAACTCAGTACTTC. This sequence encodes CSATDTSGRATQYF.

This clonotype was seen a few times. The genes are TRBV11-2 and TRBJ2-5; 10 bases match TRBD2. Trimming cost V 2 bases and J 5 bases; bases outside gene matches: 8. The CDR3 is 16 residues long. Germline CDR1 and CDR2: SGHAT and FQNNGV. This chain's CDR3 is CASSLFLAGVLETQYF. CDR3 coding DNA: TGTGCCAGCAGCTTATTCCTAGCGGGAGTTTTGGAGACCCAGTACTTC.

In this sample, this clonotype turned up a few times. The V gene is TRBV7-8, the J gene TRBJ1-5; 9 bases match TRBD1. The CDR3 totals 15 residues. Trimming took 6 bases from V and 1 from J; bases not matched to a gene: 4. Germline CDR1 is SGHVS and CDR2 is FQNEAQ. In DNA, the CDR3 is TGTGCCAGCAGTCCCGGGACAGGGAGCAATCAGCCCCAGCATTTT. Amino acids: CASSPGTGSNQPQHF. Looking up the rest from reference TRBV7-8 and TRBJ1-5 gives the full variable domain: GAGVSQSPRYKVAKRGQDVALRCDPISGHVSLFWYQQALGQGPEFLTYFQNEAQLDKSGLPSDRFFAERPEGSVSTLKIQRTQQEDSAVYLCASSPGTGSNQPQHFGDGTRLSIL.

In its sample, this clonotype was seen many times. The J gene is TRBJ2-2, the V gene TRBV29-1; 9 nucleotides agree with TRBD1. Trimming cost V 4 bases and J 2 bases; bases outside gene matches: 8. This CDR3 region has 16 residues. Germline lookup yields CDR1 SQVTM and CDR2 ANQGSEA. For the CDR3, the DNA is TGCAGCGTTGGGGGACTGGGACAGGGAAACACCGGGGAGCTGTTTTTT. Translating it yields CSVGGLGQGNTGELFF.

This clonotype was seen many times. The CDR3: CASSLNTGSGEQFF. For the CDR3, the DNA is TGCGCCAGCAGCTTAAATACAGGGTCGGGTGAGCAGTTCTTC. This chain uses TRBV5-1 with TRBJ2-1; D might be TRBD1 (6 bases). This CDR3 comprises 14 residues. Trimming pared 2 bases from V and 9 bases from J, leaving 15 bases between. The germline V gene has CDR1 SGHRS and CDR2 YFSETQ.

This clonotype appeared a few times. V is TRBV19 and J is TRBJ2-1; 13 bases are shared with TRBD2. The junction had 6 bases not matched to a gene; V was cut back by 3 bases and J by 7 bases. The germline V gene has CDR1 LNHDA and CDR2 SQIVND (reference sequence). The CDR3 has 16 residues. DNA of the CDR3: TGTGCCAGTAGTATTTGGACTAGCGGGAGTATGAATGAGCAGTTCTTC. This translates into CASSIWTSGSMNEQFF.

In this sample, this clonotype turned up a few times. The chain has TRBV23-1 and TRBJ2-7, with TRBD1 matching 7 bases. TRBV23-1 is an ORF for which the function is uncertain. V lost 7 bases, J lost 2 bases, and 11 bases stayed unmatched. The CDR3 is 15 residues long. CDR3 DNA: TGCGCCAGCACACCCGCCGCGAGGGGGCCCTACGAGCAGTACTTC. Translation gives CASTPAARGPYEQYF.

There are a few counts of this clonotype. The chain employs TRBV11-1 and TRBJ2-3, with 9 nucleotides matching TRBD2. CDR1 SGHAT and CDR2 FQDESV come from the germline V gene (reference sequence). This CDR3 has 18 residues. Unmatched junction bases numbered 18, after V lost 5 bases and J lost 6 bases. The CDR3 DNA sequence: TGTGCCAGCAGCCTCCGACCGGGGCGGGAGGGCCCAGGCGATACGCAGTATTTT. Its protein product is CASSLRPGREGPGDTQYF.

This clonotype was counted only a few times. The chain carries TRBV28 and TRBJ2-5; D is perhaps TRBD2 (6 bases). Germline CDR1 and CDR2: MDHEN and SYDVKM. Trimming removed 7 bases at V and 5 bases at J, with 14 bases between. This CDR3 is built from 13 residues. The CDR3 nucleotides read TGTGCCAGCACCCCGGGACTCGGGGAGACCCAGTACTTC. It codes for CASTPGLGETQYF.

This clonotype was seen more than once but under ten times. The chain has TRBV9 and TRBJ2-7; TRBD1 agrees at 8 bases. With 4 bases clipped from V and 3 bases from J, the junction kept 12 bases outside the gene matches. Germline-derived CDR1 and CDR2 are SGDLS and YYNGEE. This CDR3 has 16 residues. The CDR3 DNA sequence: TGTGCCAGCAGCTTAAATCCGGGACAGGTCCTCTACGAGCAGTACTTC. This codes for CASSLNPGQVLYEQYF. Combining the CDR3 with reference TRBV9 and TRBJ2-7 gives the whole variable domain DSGVTQTPKHLITATGQRVTLRCSPRSGDLSVYWYQQSLDQGLQFLIQYYNGEERAKGNILERFSAQQFPDLHSELNLSSLELGDSALYFCASSLNPGQVLYEQYFGPGTRLTVT.

This clonotype occurred a few times. The genes are TRBV6-1 and TRBJ1-5; no clear D gene. CDR3 size: 14 residues. CDR1 is MNHNS, CDR2 SASEGT, per germline. Trimming pared 7 bases from V and 3 bases from J, leaving 13 bases between. CDR3 DNA sequence: TGTGCCAGCAACACACCCGGGGTCAATCAGCCCCAGCATTTT. This gives the protein CASNTPGVNQPQHF.